The 9 T cell receptor beta chains presented below share a single source sample, sequenced in a study of T cell repertoires in cytomegalovirus infection (dated by TCRdb to the late 2010s). These receptors are not linked to any known antigen. The sequencer was an Illumina HiSeq 1500. Through fastp at Q25 and MiXCR, TCRdb rebuilt clones from the public reads, retaining in-frame beta chains. Rows are unified per CDR3 protein, each entry keeping the most common DNA and genes. The sample yields roughly 920,000 distinct CDR3 sequences; about 33% were counted once. The ten largest clones take up 13% of the sample. The label giving this sample's treatment or condition can be read as: in vitro stimulation with specific CMV peptide epitopes to enrich CMV-specific T cells. This specimen was cultured CD8+ T cells from PBMCs, taken from culture after CMV antigen stimulation. These receptors all come from a human donor in good health (CMV status not recorded). Some clones in this sample may be carry-over from other donors' samples.

The rearrangement uses TRBV7-9 and TRBJ2-1; 11 positions agree with TRBD2. Germline CDR1 reads SEHNR; CDR2 reads FQNEAQ (reference sequence). V shed 6 bases and J 8 bases; nucleotides not matched to a gene: 6. The CDR3 totals 14 residues. This CDR3 reads CASSHSGGVDEQFF. Here the CDR3 DNA reads TGTGCCAGCAGTCATAGCGGGGGGGTGGATGAGCAGTTCTTC.

The chain carries TRBV20-1 and TRBJ2-7; TRBD2 matches at 10 bases. V lost 6 bases to trimming and J lost 4 bases; unmatched junction nucleotides: 6. Germline loops: CDR1 DFQATT, CDR2 SNEGSKA (reference sequence). The CDR3 contains 13 residues. The CDR3 coding sequence is TGCAGTGCCGAACTAGCGGGATCATACGAGCAGTACGTC. Its translation: CSAELAGSYEQYV.

V is TRBV20-1 and J is TRBJ2-3; D is ambiguous. Germline loops: CDR1 DFQATT, CDR2 SNEGSKA (reference sequence). V dropped 5 bases and J dropped 4 bases, with 7 bases sitting between them. This CDR3 contains 11 residues. In DNA, the CDR3 is TGCAGTGCTCCCTGGCCAGATACGCAGTATTTT. Translation: CSAPWPDTQYF.

CDR3 DNA sequence: TGTGCCAGCAGCCTAAGAGGCGAGACAGGGGATACTGAAGCTTTCTTT. Translated: CASSLRGETGDTEAFF. The V call is TRBV6-2 or TRBV6-3, the J call TRBJ1-1; 8 bases align to TRBD1. The CDR3 is made up of 16 amino acids. With V trimmed by 6 bases and J by 5 bases, 14 bases remained unmatched. Germline CDR1 MNHEY, CDR2 SVGEGT.

This clonotype was seen more than once but under ten times. The rearrangement links TRBV4-2 to TRBJ2-3, with 9 bases that match TRBD2. With V trimmed by 0 bases and J by 4 bases, 2 bases remained unmatched. Looked up from germline, CDR1 is LGHNA and CDR2 is YNFKEQ. The length of the CDR3 is 15 residues. The CDR3 protein is CASSQEGLAPDTQYF. CDR3 DNA: TGTGCCAGCAGCCAAGAGGGACTAGCTCCAGATACGCAGTATTTT.

The V call is TRBV7-6, the J call TRBJ1-1; weak D call: TRBD1 (5 bases). Trimming pared 5 bases from V and 2 bases from J, leaving 18 bases between. Germline V gene sequence: CDR1 SGHVS, CDR2 FNYEAQ. This CDR3 spans 16 amino acids. In nucleotides, the CDR3 is TGTGCCAGCAGCCGGGGACTCCATGGGAAAAACACTGAAGCTTTCTTT. This gives the protein CASSRGLHGKNTEAFF.

This clonotype was observed a few times. The CDR3 protein is CASSQVLAGATDTQYF. DNA of the CDR3: TGCGCCAGCAGCCAGGTGCTAGCGGGGGCCACAGATACGCAGTATTTT. The chain couples TRBV4-3 to TRBJ2-3; 10 bases match TRBD2. This CDR3 contains 16 residues. The V gene's germline CDR1 is LGHNA and CDR2 YSLEER. V shed 3 bases, J shed 2 bases, and the junction held 5 bases outside the gene matches.

In its sample, this clonotype was seen many times. The chain has TRBV7-6 and TRBJ2-7, with no clear D. With 5 bases removed from V and 4 bases from J, the gap between germline ends came to 21 bases. There are 16 residues in the CDR3. Germline lookup yields CDR1 SGHVS and CDR2 FNYEAQ. This CDR3 is CASSPSRTSSQYEQYF. The CDR3 bases are TGTGCCAGCAGCCCCTCCAGGACCTCAAGCCAATACGAGCAGTACTTC.

This clonotype came up many times. The genes are TRBV7-2 and TRBJ2-7; D gene ambiguous. The V gene's germline CDR1 is SGHTA and CDR2 FQGNSA. V was pared by 2 bases and J by 5 bases, with 10 bases between. CDR3 length: 13 residues. Here the CDR3 DNA reads TGTGCCAGCAGCTTATCAGACATCCACGAGCAGTACGTC. Protein product: CASSLSDIHEQYV.